This T cell receptor (beta chain) appears in the sequencing data of a study of blood T cell repertoires in COVID-19. Study overall: Nucleic acid was either cDNA or gDNA, and it came from T cells, B-cell-depleted T cells, or PBMCs.

Original processing methods: Using reference gene primer amplification, nucleated cell counts were estimated. The method was immunoSEQ multiplex PCR; TCRdb's version includes in-frame clones alone and lacks a portion of them. Clone size and V and J calls were adopted from that table, with D and trimming inferred from the DNA. The table shows some 110,000 clones, with 70% to 85% occurring only once. V was trimmed by 0 bases and J by 5 bases, leaving 14 bases between them. Germline loops: CDR1 SGHNT, CDR2 YYREEE (reference sequence). The CDR3 spans 15 residues. This receptor was taken from a woman aged 65 to 85 with acute or convalescent COVID-19. Source material: peripheral blood. V and J are TRBV5-4 and TRBJ2-5; TRBD1 might be the D (6 bases). The CDR3: CASSLDGGAEETQYF. DNA for the CDR3: TGTGCCAGCAGCTTGGATGGGGGCGCTGAGGAGACCCAGTACTTC.